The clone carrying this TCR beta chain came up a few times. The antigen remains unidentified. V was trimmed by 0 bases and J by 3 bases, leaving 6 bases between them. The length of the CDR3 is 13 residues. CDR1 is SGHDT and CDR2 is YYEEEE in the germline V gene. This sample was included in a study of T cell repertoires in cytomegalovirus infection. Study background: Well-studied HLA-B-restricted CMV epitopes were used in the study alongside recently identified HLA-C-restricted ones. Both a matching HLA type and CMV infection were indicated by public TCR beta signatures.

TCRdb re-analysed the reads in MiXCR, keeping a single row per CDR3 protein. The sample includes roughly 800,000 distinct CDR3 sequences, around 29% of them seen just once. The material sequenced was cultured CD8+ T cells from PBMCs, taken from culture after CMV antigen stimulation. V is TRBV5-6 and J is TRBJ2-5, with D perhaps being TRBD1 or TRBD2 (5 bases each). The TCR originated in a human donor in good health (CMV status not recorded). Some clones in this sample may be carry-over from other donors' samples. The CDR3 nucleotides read TGTGCCAGCAGCTTGGGGGACGAAGAGACCCAGTACTTC. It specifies CASSLGDEETQYF.